Below are 8 T cell receptor beta chains sequenced from a single sample in a study of metastatic and nonmetastatic thyroid tumors. TCRdb reassembled clones from the PCR reads with MiXCR. The repertoire has tens of thousands of clones, approximately 20% of them found once; the top ten carry roughly 4%. Thyroid surgery had not been preceded by any treatment in any patient. Sequenced input: blood. Receptor source: a female donor with papillary thyroid cancer or a benign thyroid nodule (not recorded which). Some clones in this sample may be carry-over from other donors' samples.

This clone has ten or more counts. Here the CDR3 reads CASTYTDRGREKLFF. The CDR3 DNA reads TGTGCCAGCACCTACACGGACAGGGGAAGGGAAAAACTGTTTTTT. The chain has TRBV28 and TRBJ1-4; 9 bases align to TRBD1. J lost 8 bases, V lost 7 bases, and 11 bases had no gene match. Germline V gene lookup returns CDR1 MDHEN and CDR2 SYDVKM. The CDR3 consists of 15 residues.

This clone was recorded at least ten times. This sequence joins TRBV10-2 and TRBJ2-3; TRBD2 agrees at 15 bases. The CDR3 totals 18 residues. V lost 2 bases and J lost 5; bases outside the gene matches: 8. The germline gives CDR1 WSHSY, CDR2 SAAADI. The CDR3 here is CASSERAPGLAGGDTQYF. CDR3 bases: TGCGCCAGCAGTGAGAGGGCCCCGGGACTAGCGGGAGGAGATACGCAGTATTTT.

The CDR3 nucleotides read TGCGCCAGCAGTGAGTACGGGACTAGAGTCACAGATACGCAGTATTTT. Its translation is CASSEYGTRVTDTQYF. The chain combines TRBV10-2 with TRBJ2-3; 8 bases fit TRBD2. The CDR3 totals 16 residues. Germline V gene sequence: CDR1 WSHSY, CDR2 SAAADI. J lost 2 bases, V lost 1 base, and 5 bases had no gene match.

The rearrangement joins TRBV11-2 to TRBJ2-3; D is perhaps TRBD1 or TRBD2 (5 bases each). The germline gives CDR1 SGHAT, CDR2 FQNNGV. This CDR3 is 15 amino acids long. The V gene lost 1 base and the J gene lost 5 bases, with 13 bases spanning the gap. The CDR3 region has the DNA TGTGCCAGCAGCTTAGGGGGGTCTGTGGTAGATACGCAGTATTTT. This encodes CASSLGGSVVDTQYF.

This clone was counted ten times or more. V is TRBV30 and J is TRBJ2-3, with D maybe TRBD2 (5 bases). With 0 bases removed from V and 2 bases from J, the gap between germline ends came to 18 bases. CDR1 is GTSNPN and CDR2 is SVGIG in the germline V gene (reference sequence). CDR3 size: 17 residues. CDR3 coding DNA: TGTGCCTGGAGTGTAATGATAGGGAGAAGGGCCACAGATACGCAGTATTTT. It encodes CAWSVMIGRRATDTQYF.

This clone was counted between two and nine times. This CDR3 reads CASIFRDRDLGYTF. As DNA, the CDR3 is TGTGCCAGCATTTTCCGGGACAGGGACCTTGGCTACACCTTC. This chain uses TRBV12-3 or TRBV12-4 with TRBJ1-2; 9 bases are shared with TRBD1. Trimming cost V 7 bases and J 7 bases; bases outside gene matches: 10. CDR3 length: 14 amino acids.

The chain has TRBV5-1 and TRBJ2-2, with D perhaps given as TRBD1 or TRBD2 (5 bases each). Trimming pared 7 bases from V and 0 bases from J, leaving 10 bases between. This CDR3 region has 14 residues. Germline CDR1 and CDR2: SGHRS and YFSETQ. The CDR3 reads CASGDGANTGELFF. In DNA, the CDR3 is TGCGCCAGCGGGGACGGCGCGAACACCGGGGAGCTGTTTTTT.

This clone came up many times. The CDR3: CASSPGQEIGWTEAFF. CDR3 DNA sequence: TGCGCCAGCAGCCCGGGACAGGAGATCGGTTGGACTGAAGCTTTCTTT. This chain links TRBV5-1 with TRBJ1-1; TRBD1 aligns across 8 bases. CDR1 is SGHRS, CDR2 YFSETQ, per germline. The ends lost 4 bases at V and 5 bases at J; junction bases unmatched: 13. The CDR3 is made up of 16 amino acids.